This paragraph reports one T cell receptor beta chain. Amplification used 60 Vbeta primers and 13 Jbeta primers. TCRdb's copy holds only in-frame clones and misses some; the assay was immunoSEQ multiplex PCR. The table has roughly 150,000 clones, over 70% seen once. Trimming stripped 3 bases from V and 2 bases from J, with 14 bases between. The CDR3 runs to 15 residues. Germline V gene data show CDR1 as SGHAT and CDR2 as FQNNGV. These data come from a study of cytomegalovirus exposure and HLA in healthy donors. The sequencing sample was made of PBMCs. This TCR was recovered from a man aged 30-40 years in good health and CMV-seronegative. This rearrangement joins TRBV11-2 to TRBJ2-7; D perhaps matches TRBD1 (6 bases). The CDR3 here is CASSLSQGVPYEQYF. The CDR3 DNA sequence: TGTGCCAGCAGCTTGTCACAGGGTGTTCCCTACGAGCAGTACTTC. The variable domain in full, with the rest retrieved from reference TRBV11-2 and TRBJ2-7, is EAGVAQSPRYKIIEKRQSVAFWCNPISGHATLYWYQQILGQGPKLLIQFQNNGVVDDSQLPKDRFSAERLKGVDSTLKIQPAKLEDSAVYLCASSLSQGVPYEQYFGPGTRLTVT.